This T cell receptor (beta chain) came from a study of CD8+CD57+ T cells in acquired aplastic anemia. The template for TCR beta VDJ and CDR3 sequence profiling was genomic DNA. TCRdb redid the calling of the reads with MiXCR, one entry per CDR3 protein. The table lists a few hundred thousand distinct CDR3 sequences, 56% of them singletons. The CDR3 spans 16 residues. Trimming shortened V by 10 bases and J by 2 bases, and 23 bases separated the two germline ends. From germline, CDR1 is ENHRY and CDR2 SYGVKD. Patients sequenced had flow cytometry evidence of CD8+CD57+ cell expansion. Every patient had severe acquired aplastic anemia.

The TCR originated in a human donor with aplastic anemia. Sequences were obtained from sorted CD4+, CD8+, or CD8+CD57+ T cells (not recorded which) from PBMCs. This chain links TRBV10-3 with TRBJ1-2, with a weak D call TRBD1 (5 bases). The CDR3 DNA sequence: TGTGCCAGCAGAGAACAGGCTTTCGGGTCGAACTATGGCTACACCTTC. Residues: CASREQAFGSNYGYTF.